The 10 T cell receptor beta chains below all came from one sample that was sequenced in a study of CD8 T cells in ankylosing spondylitis. Findings and caveats of the study: What seemed typical of ankylosing spondylitis blood was a TCR beta motif built from about eight highly homologous variants.

These receptors have no known antigen. MiXCR, applied by TCRdb to the 5' RACE reads, yields one record per CDR3 protein. The sample has 350,000 to 550,000 distinct CDR3 sequences, about 24% seen once; the top ten hold 0.75% to 0.9%. The specimen was blood, either unsorted or a sorted T cell fraction (not recorded which). These receptors all stem from a male donor with ankylosing spondylitis.

The V and J genes are TRBV20-1 and TRBJ2-3; the D gene is possibly TRBD2 (6 bases). The CDR3 extends over 15 amino acids. V gave up 0 bases and J gave up 1 base, with 11 bases separating them. Germline CDR1 and CDR2: DFQATT and SNEGSKA (reference sequence). CDR3 in DNA: TGCAGTGCTAGAGACCCGTGGAGGGGCACAGATACGCAGTATTTT. It is translated as CSARDPWRGTDTQYF.

This clonotype was found once. The J gene is TRBJ1-2, the V gene TRBV18; D not resolved. CDR3 length: 13 residues. The germline V gene has CDR1 KGHSH and CDR2 LQKENI. Deletions cut 2 bases from V and 3 bases from J, with 7 bases between. The CDR3 here is CASSPTDDYGYTF. DNA of the CDR3: TGTGCCAGCTCACCAACGGACGACTATGGCTACACCTTC.

This rearrangement joins TRBV20-1 to TRBJ1-1; tentatively, D is TRBD1 (6 bases). The germline V and J ends were trimmed by 5 bases and 11 bases, with 18 bases remaining between them. The CDR3 covers 12 residues. The germline V gene has CDR1 DFQATT and CDR2 SNEGSKA (reference sequence). DNA of the CDR3: TGCAGTGCTGAAGGGGGGGGCGGATCGGCTTTCTTT. This translates into CSAEGGGGSAFF.

V and J are TRBV2 and TRBJ2-1; 9 nucleotides agree with TRBD1. With 4 bases clipped from V and 6 bases from J, the junction kept 7 bases outside the gene matches. Germline V lookup: CDR1 SNHLY, CDR2 FYNNEI. The CDR3 contains 15 residues. DNA of the CDR3: TGTGCCAGCAGTGTAACAGGGGGCGTAGTCAATGAGCAGTTCTTC. Its protein product is CASSVTGGVVNEQFF.

This clonotype appeared a few times. The CDR3 nucleotides read TGTGCCAGCACCCCGGGGGGGCGGGAGACCTACAATGAGCAGTTCTTC. This encodes CASTPGGRETYNEQFF. The chain has TRBV6-1 and TRBJ2-1, with TRBD2 identical over 8 bases. There are 16 residues in the CDR3. Germline V lookup: CDR1 MNHNS, CDR2 SASEGT. V dropped 7 bases and J dropped 2; count of bases not matched to a gene: 10.

This clonotype occurred a few times. The CDR3 loop reads CASSPLALGNTIYF. Here the CDR3 DNA reads TGTGCCAGCAGTCCCCTAGCCCTTGGAAACACCATATATTTT. The V and J genes are TRBV12-3 or TRBV12-4 and TRBJ1-3; D remains ambiguous. V dropped 5 bases and J dropped 3 bases, with 11 bases sitting between them. CDR3 length: 14 amino acids.

CDR3 loop: CSVEVARTYEQYF. The CDR3, as DNA: TGCAGCGTTGAAGTGGCCAGGACCTACGAGCAGTACTTC. The chain combines TRBV29-1 with TRBJ2-7; unclear D gene. This CDR3 has 13 residues. Germline CDR1 reads SQVTM; CDR2 reads ANQGSEA. With 1 base removed from V and 2 bases from J, the gap between germline ends came to 9 bases.

The chain has TRBV4-2 and TRBJ1-1, with D unresolved. V was clipped by 6 bases and J by 0 bases, with 8 bases between them. The CDR3 contains 13 residues. CDR1 is LGHNA and CDR2 is YNFKEQ in the germline V gene. The DNA of the CDR3 is TGTGCCAGCAGGGCAACACTGAACACTGAAGCTTTCTTT. It yields the protein CASRATLNTEAFF.

This CDR3 is CASSLDLPGQNEQFF. The DNA for the CDR3 is TGCGCCAGCAGCTTGGATTTACCGGGACAGAATGAGCAGTTCTTC. This sequence joins TRBV5-1 and TRBJ2-1; TRBD1 matches 7 bases. V gave up 0 bases and J gave up 7 bases; unmatched junction bases: 7. The CDR3 contains 15 residues. The germline V gene encodes CDR1 SGHRS and CDR2 YFSETQ. The variable domain in full, completed from reference TRBV5-1 and TRBJ2-1, reads KAGVTQTPRYLIKTRGQQVTLSCSPISGHRSVSWYQQTPGQGLQFLFEYFSETQRNKGNFPGRFSGRQFSNSRSEMNVSTLELGDSALYLCASSLDLPGQNEQFFGPGTRLTVL.

This clonotype occurred a few times. The V gene is TRBV6-1, the J gene TRBJ2-1; D is unclear. The CDR3 extends over 17 amino acids. With 4 bases removed from V and 2 bases from J, the gap between germline ends came to 18 bases. The V gene's germline CDR1 is MNHNS and CDR2 SASEGT. The CDR3: CASSGRTSAGAYNEQFF. In nucleotides, the CDR3 is TGTGCCAGCAGTGGAAGAACGTCGGCAGGAGCCTACAATGAGCAGTTCTTC.